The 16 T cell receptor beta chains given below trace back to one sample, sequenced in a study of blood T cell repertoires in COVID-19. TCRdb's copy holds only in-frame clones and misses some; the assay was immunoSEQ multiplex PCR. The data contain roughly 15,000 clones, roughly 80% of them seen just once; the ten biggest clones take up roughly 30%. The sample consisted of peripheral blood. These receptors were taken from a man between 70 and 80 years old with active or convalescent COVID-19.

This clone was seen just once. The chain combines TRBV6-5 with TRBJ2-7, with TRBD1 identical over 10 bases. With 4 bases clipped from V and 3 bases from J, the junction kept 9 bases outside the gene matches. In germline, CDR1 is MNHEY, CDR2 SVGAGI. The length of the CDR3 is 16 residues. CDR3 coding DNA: TGTGCCAGCAGTTTCCTATCCGGACAGGGGGTCTACGAGCAGTACTTC. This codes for CASSFLSGQGVYEQYF.

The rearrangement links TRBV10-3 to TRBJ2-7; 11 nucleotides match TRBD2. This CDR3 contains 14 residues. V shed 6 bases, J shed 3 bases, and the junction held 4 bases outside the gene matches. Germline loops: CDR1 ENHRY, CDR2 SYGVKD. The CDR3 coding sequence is TGTGCCATCAGCCCCGGGACTAGCGGCTACGAGCAGTACTTC. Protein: CAISPGTSGYEQYF.

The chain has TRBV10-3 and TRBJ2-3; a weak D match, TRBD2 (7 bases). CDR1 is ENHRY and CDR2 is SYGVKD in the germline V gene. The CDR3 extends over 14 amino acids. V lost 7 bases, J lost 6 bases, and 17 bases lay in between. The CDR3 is CAITARGGSDTQYF. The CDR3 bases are TGTGCCATCACTGCGAGGGGGGGCTCGGATACGCAGTATTTT.

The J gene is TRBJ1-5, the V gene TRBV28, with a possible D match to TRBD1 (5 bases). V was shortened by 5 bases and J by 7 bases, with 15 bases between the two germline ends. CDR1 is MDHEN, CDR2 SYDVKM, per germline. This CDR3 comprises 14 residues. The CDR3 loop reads CASSLRGVEQPQHF. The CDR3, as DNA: TGTGCCAGCAGTCTCCGGGGGGTTGAACAGCCCCAGCATTTT.

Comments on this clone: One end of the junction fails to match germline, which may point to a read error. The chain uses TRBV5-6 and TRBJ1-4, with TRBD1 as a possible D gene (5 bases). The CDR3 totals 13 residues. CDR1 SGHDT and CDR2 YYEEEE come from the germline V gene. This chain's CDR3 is CASSLGRTNEGVF. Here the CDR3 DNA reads TGTGCCAGCAGCTTGGGCCGGACTAATGAAGGGGTTTTT.

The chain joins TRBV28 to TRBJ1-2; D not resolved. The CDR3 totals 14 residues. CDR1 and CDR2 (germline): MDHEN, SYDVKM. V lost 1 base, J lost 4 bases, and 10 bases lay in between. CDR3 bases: TGTGCCAGCAGTTTATTTGCGGGTGCCTATGGCTACACCTTC. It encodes CASSLFAGAYGYTF.

The CDR3 here is CSAEDNSPLHF. The DNA for the CDR3 is TGCAGTGCAGAGGATAATTCACCCCTCCACTTT. The chain couples TRBV20-1 to TRBJ1-6; D not resolved. CDR1 is DFQATT and CDR2 is SNEGSKA in the germline V gene (reference sequence). The CDR3 is made up of 11 amino acids. Deletions cut 6 bases from V and 5 bases from J, with 5 bases between.

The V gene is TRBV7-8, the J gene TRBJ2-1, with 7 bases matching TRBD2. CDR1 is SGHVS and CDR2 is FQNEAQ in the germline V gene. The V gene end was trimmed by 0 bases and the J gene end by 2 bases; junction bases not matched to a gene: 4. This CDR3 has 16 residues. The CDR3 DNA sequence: TGTGCCAGCAGCTTAGCCGTGGGAGGGACCTACAATGAGCAGTTCTTC. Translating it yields CASSLAVGGTYNEQFF.

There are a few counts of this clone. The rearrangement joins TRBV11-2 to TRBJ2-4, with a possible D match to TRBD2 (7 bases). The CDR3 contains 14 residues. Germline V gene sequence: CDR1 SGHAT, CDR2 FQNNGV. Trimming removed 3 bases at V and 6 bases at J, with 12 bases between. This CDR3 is CASSFWGGANIQYF. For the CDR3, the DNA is TGTGCCAGCAGCTTTTGGGGGGGCGCAAACATTCAGTACTTC.

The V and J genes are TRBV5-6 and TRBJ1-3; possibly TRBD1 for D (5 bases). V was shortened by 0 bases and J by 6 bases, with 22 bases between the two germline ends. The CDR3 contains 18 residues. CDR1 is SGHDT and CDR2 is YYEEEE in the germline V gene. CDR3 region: CASSLASLWSRDVNTIYF. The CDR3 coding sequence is TGTGCCAGCAGCTTGGCATCTCTATGGAGCAGGGATGTAAACACCATATATTTT. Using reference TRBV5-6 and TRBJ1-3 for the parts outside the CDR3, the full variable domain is DAGVTQSPTHLIKTRGQQVTLRCSPKSGHDTVSWYQQALGQGPQFIFQYYEEEERQRGNFPDRFSGHQFPNYSSELNVNALLLGDSALYLCASSLASLWSRDVNTIYFGEGSWLTVV.

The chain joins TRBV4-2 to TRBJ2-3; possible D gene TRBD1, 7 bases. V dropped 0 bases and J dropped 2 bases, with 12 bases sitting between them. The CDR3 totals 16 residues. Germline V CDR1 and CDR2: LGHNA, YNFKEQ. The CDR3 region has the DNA TGTGCCAGCAGCCAAGATCCCAGGGGGGCCACAGATACGCAGTATTTT. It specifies CASSQDPRGATDTQYF.

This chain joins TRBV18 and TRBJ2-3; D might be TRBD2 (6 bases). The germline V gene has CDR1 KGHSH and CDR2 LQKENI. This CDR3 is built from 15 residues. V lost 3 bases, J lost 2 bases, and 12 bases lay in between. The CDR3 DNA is TGTGCCAGCTCACCCTCGGGACTTAACACAGATACGCAGTATTTT. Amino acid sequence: CASSPSGLNTDTQYF. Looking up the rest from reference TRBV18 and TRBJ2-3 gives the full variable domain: NAGVMQNPRHLVRRRGQEARLRCSPMKGHSHVYWYRQLPEEGLKFMVYLQKENIIDESGMPKERFSAEFPKEGPSILRIQQVVRGDSAAYFCASSPSGLNTDTQYFGPGTRLTVL.

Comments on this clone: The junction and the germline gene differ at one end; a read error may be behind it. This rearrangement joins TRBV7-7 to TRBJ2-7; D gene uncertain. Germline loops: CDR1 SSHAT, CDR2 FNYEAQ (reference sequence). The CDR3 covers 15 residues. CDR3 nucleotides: TGTGCTAGCAGCCCCGCCCCCGAGCCTTCCTACGAGCAGTACTTC. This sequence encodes CASSPAPEPSYEQYF.

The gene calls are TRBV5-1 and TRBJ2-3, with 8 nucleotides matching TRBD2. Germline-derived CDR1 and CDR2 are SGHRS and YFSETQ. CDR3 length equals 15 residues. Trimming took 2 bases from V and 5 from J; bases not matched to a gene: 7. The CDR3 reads CASSFGSGVEDTQYF. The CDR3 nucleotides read TGCGCCAGCAGCTTCGGTAGCGGGGTCGAAGATACGCAGTATTTT.

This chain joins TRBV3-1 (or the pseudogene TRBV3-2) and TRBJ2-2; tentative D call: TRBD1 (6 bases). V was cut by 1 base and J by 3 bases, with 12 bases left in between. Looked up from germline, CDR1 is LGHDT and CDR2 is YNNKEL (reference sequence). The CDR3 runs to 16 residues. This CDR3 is CASSQGQGSYTGELFF. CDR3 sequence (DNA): TGTGCCAGCAGCCAAGGTCAGGGGAGTTACACCGGGGAGCTGTTTTTT.

This CDR3 is CASSYELEQFF. CDR3 DNA: TGTGCCAGCAGTTATGAGCTAGAGCAGTTCTTC. The chain joins TRBV6-5 to TRBJ2-1; D unclear. There are 11 residues in the CDR3. The ends were cut back, 3 bases at V and 10 bases at J, with 7 bases in the middle. The germline gives CDR1 MNHEY, CDR2 SVGAGI.